A selection of T cell receptor beta chains follows, all from one sample in a study of blood T cell repertoires in COVID-19. The table came from immunoSEQ multiplex PCR; TCRdb's copy has only in-frame clones and leaves some out. The table lists approximately 280,000 clones, around 84% of them singletons. Sequenced input: PBMCs or T cells enriched from blood (not recorded which). The receptors originated from a woman aged 50 to 65 who had recovered from COVID-19. Each CDR3 is given with its conserved first and last residue. D genes are given only for firm matches. Size is omitted from some rows. Given values are once, few, many or a class for expanded clones.

>TRBD1|TRBV10-3|TRBJ2-7|-
CAISDPRDSSYEQYF
TGTGCCATCAGTGACCCCCGGGACAGCTCCTACGAGCAGTACTTC
>-|TRBV6-5|TRBJ1-5|-
CASTEPTADQPQHF
TGTGCCAGCACCGAACCGACAGCTGATCAGCCCCAGCATTTT
>-|TRBV6-4|TRBJ1-2|-
CASREQTGVGGYTF
TGTGCCAGCAGGGAACAGACAGGAGTTGGGGGCTACACCTTC
>TRBD2|TRBV5-1|TRBJ2-3|-
CASSQKNLAGRADTQYF
TGCGCCAGCAGCCAGAAGAATCTAGCGGGGCGCGCAGATACGCAGTATTTT
>TRBD1|TRBV7-6|TRBJ1-4|-
CASSESGTAATNEKLFF
TGTGCCAGCAGCGAATCCGGGACAGCTGCAACTAATGAAAAACTGTTTTTT
>-|TRBV7-2|TRBJ1-1|few
CASSPTGYEGAFF
TGTGCCAGCAGCCCCACAGGGTATGAAGGAGCTTTCTTT
>TRBD1|TRBV7-8|TRBJ1-6|-
CASSPSIGTGDNSPLHF
TGTGCCAGCAGCCCATCTATCGGGACAGGGGATAATTCACCCCTCCACTTT
>-|TRBV10-1|TRBJ2-1|few
CASSGVTGSNYNEQFF
TGCGCCAGCAGTGGGGTAACAGGGTCGAACTACAATGAGCAGTTCTTC
>TRBD1|TRBV5-1|TRBJ2-1|-
CASSSTRDRAQGLYNEQFF
TGCGCCAGCAGCTCGACCCGGGACAGGGCTCAGGGTCTCTACAATGAGCAGTTCTTC
>-|TRBV9|TRBJ1-1|-
CASSVGALAPEAFF
TGTGCCAGCAGCGTAGGGGCCCTCGCCCCTGAAGCTTTCTTT
>-|TRBV10-1|TRBJ2-3|once
CASSESGQGLDTQYF
TGCGCCAGCAGTGAGTCGGGGCAGGGATTAGATACGCAGTATTTT
>TRBD2|TRBV19|TRBJ2-3|-
CASTSSLADRAF
TGTGCCAGTACCTCGTCGCTAGCGGACCGGGCCTTC
>-|TRBV9|TRBJ2-5|-
CASSSNPVAENQETQYF
TGTGCCAGCAGCTCAAATCCCGTAGCGGAAAACCAAGAGACCCAGTACTTC
>-|TRBV2|TRBJ1-6|-
CASSESWTDDSPLHF
TGTGCCAGCAGTGAAAGTTGGACAGACGATTCACCCCTCCACTTT
>TRBD2|TRBV5-4|TRBJ2-5|-
CASSSLSGEETQYF
TGTGCCAGCAGCTCCTTGAGCGGGGAAGAGACCCAGTACTTC
>-|TRBV30|TRBJ2-1|few
CAWQRRYFYNEQFF
TGTGCCTGGCAGCGGAGGTATTTTTACAATGAGCAGTTCTTC
>TRBD2|TRBV5-1|TRBJ2-1|-
CASKTSGGARRFF
TGCGCCAGCAAGACTAGCGGGGGGGCCCGGCGGTTCTTC
>-|TRBV28|TRBJ2-1|-
CASLSPTVYNEQFF
TGTGCCAGCCTTAGCCCAACGGTATACAATGAGCAGTTCTTC
>TRBD1|TRBV6-2/TRBV6-3|TRBJ2-7|-
CASSYRIRTGVDQQYF
TGTGCCAGCAGTTATCGGATTCGGACAGGAGTGGATCAACAGTACTTC
>TRBD1|TRBV4-3|TRBJ1-1|-
CASSRGTGRNTEAFF
TGCGCCAGCAGCCGAGGGACAGGGCGGAACACTGAAGCTTTCTTT
>-|TRBV5-5|TRBJ1-5|-
CASSHRVGNQPQHF
TGTGCCAGCAGCCACAGGGTTGGGAATCAGCCCCAGCATTTT
>-|TRBV2|TRBJ1-1|few
CASSEYFQTEAFF
TGTGCCAGCAGTGAATATTTTCAGACTGAAGCTTTCTTT
>-|TRBV15|TRBJ1-4|few
CATREREKLFF
TGTGCCACCCGAGAACGTGAAAAACTGTTTTTT
>-|TRBV5-1|TRBJ2-2|few
CASSVTPGAGELFF
TGCGCCAGCAGCGTTACGCCGGGGGCCGGGGAGCTGTTTTTT
>TRBD2|TRBV29-1|TRBJ2-1|-
CSAWTSGGWEQFF
TGCAGCGCCTGGACTAGCGGAGGGTGGGAGCAGTTCTTC
>TRBD2|TRBV4-2|TRBJ2-3|few
CASSQESGNPDTQYF
TGTGCCAGCAGCCAAGAAAGCGGGAACCCAGATACGCAGTATTTT
>-|TRBV30|TRBJ2-1|-
CAWSVLDGYNEQFF
TGTGCCTGGAGTGTACTTGACGGGTACAATGAGCAGTTCTTC
>-|TRBV19|TRBJ1-5|-
CASSSRVGQPQHF
TGTGCCAGTAGTTCGAGGGTAGGCCAGCCCCAGCATTTT
>TRBD1|TRBV7-9|TRBJ1-2|-
CASSHTRQGDGYTF
TGTGCCAGCAGCCATACCCGACAGGGCGATGGCTACACCTTC
>-|TRBV27|TRBJ1-1|-
CASSQGPEAFF
TGTGCCAGCAGCCAGGGGCCTGAAGCTTTCTTT
>TRBD2|TRBV27|TRBJ2-5|-
CASGKTSGGKETQYF
TGTGCCAGCGGAAAGACTAGCGGGGGGAAAGAGACCCAGTACTTC
>-|TRBV11-2|TRBJ1-2|-
CASSPAAGRVGLGYGYTF
TGTGCCAGCAGCCCAGCGGCGGGGAGAGTGGGATTAGGGTATGGCTACACCTTC
>TRBD2|TRBV11-2|TRBJ2-5|-
CASSLGGGNQETQYF
TGTGCCAGCAGCTTAGGCGGGGGGAACCAAGAGACCCAGTACTTC
>TRBD1|TRBV5-1|TRBJ1-6|few
CASSLGDRGNSPLHF
TGCGCCAGCAGCTTGGGAGACAGGGGGAATTCACCCCTCCACTTT
>TRBD2|TRBV7-9|TRBJ2-5|-
CASSWVTSGRSYQETQYF
TGTGCCAGCAGCTGGGTGACTAGCGGGAGGAGCTACCAAGAGACCCAGTACTTC
>TRBD2|TRBV25-1|TRBJ2-2|-
CASGGLAGGLTGELFF
TGTGCCAGCGGGGGACTAGCGGGAGGGCTCACCGGGGAGCTGTTTTTT
>TRBD2|TRBV27|TRBJ2-7|-
CASSPTRLAITYEQYF
TGTGCCAGCAGTCCGACCCGACTAGCGATAACCTACGAGCAGTACTTC
>TRBD2|TRBV5-1|TRBJ2-5|-
CASRFSGTSGIQETQYF
TGCGCCAGCAGGTTTTCCGGGACTAGCGGGATACAAGAGACCCAGTACTTC
>TRBD1|TRBV6-6|TRBJ1-6|-
CASSYRGQNSPLHF
TGTGCCAGCAGTTACAGGGGACAGAATTCACCCCTCCACTTT
>TRBD2|TRBV18|TRBJ2-1|-
CASSPIIEGGNNEQFF
TGTGCCAGCTCACCAATTATAGAGGGAGGGAACAATGAGCAGTTCTTC
>-|TRBV30|TRBJ2-2|-
CAWIRQIDTGELFF
TGTGCCTGGATCAGACAGATCGACACCGGGGAGCTGTTTTTT
>-|TRBV5-1|TRBJ1-3|-
CASSLGQVDGNTIYF
TGCGCCAGCAGCTTGGGGCAGGTCGATGGAAACACCATATATTTT
>TRBD1|TRBV27|TRBJ1-2|few
CASSRTGNYGYTF
TGTGCCAGCAGTCGGACAGGGAACTATGGCTACACCTTC
>-|TRBV21-1|TRBJ1-3|-
CASSEGTGEGNTIYF
TGTGCCAGCAGCGAAGGGACAGGGGAGGGAAACACCATATATTTT
>-|TRBV24-1|TRBJ1-5|few
CATSDPGSNQPQHF
TGTGCCACCAGTGATCCAGGGAGCAATCAGCCCCAGCATTTT
>TRBD1|TRBV19|TRBJ2-5|once
CASTSMDRGTQETQYF
TGTGCCAGTACTTCGATGGACAGGGGAACACAAGAGACCCAGTACTTC
>-|TRBV19|TRBJ2-7|-
CASSRGGSAYEQYF
TGTGCCAGTAGTCGCGGAGGGTCGGCCTACGAGCAGTACTTC
>-|TRBV9|TRBJ1-5|-
CASSQRAGENQPQHF
TGTGCCAGCAGCCAGAGGGCAGGGGAGAATCAGCCCCAGCATTTT
>TRBD1|TRBV13|TRBJ2-5|-
CASSFIGTGSLQETQYF
TGTGCCAGCAGCTTCATCGGGACAGGGTCCTTGCAAGAGACCCAGTACTTC
>TRBD1|TRBV2|TRBJ1-2|-
CASAYRGGEGYTF
TGTGCCAGCGCCTATCGAGGGGGCGAAGGCTACACCTTC
>-|TRBV2|TRBJ1-4|-
CASSDSPHSGVKLFF
TGTGCCAGCAGTGATTCTCCACATTCAGGGGTAAAACTGTTTTTT
>-|TRBV27|TRBJ1-4|-
CASRVGSGKEKLFF
TGTGCCAGCAGAGTCGGGTCAGGGAAAGAAAAACTGTTTTTT
>-|TRBV7-9|TRBJ1-2|-
CASSPGGNTFYGYTF
TGTGCCAGCAGCCCGGGCGGGAACACGTTCTATGGCTACACCTTC
>TRBD1|TRBV5-4|TRBJ1-1|-
CASSPGTATTEAFF
TGTGCCAGCAGCCCCGGGACAGCTACTACTGAAGCTTTCTTT